This TCR beta chain was captured in a study of shared clonotypes between healthy human individuals. Study results and caveats: About 5.2% was the fraction of naive CD4 clonotypes found shared across a few donors. Generation probabilities of non-shared clonotypes were lower (relative to those shared by all four donors).

This clone was detected only once. Its specificity is not known. V gave up 2 bases and J gave up 5 bases, with 10 bases separating them. CDR1 MNHEY and CDR2 SMNVEV come from the germline V gene (reference sequence). The CDR3 consists of 14 residues. Naivety among CD8 cells was defined by CD45RO negativity and positive CCR7 selection, thereby excluding terminally differentiated effector memory CD45RA+ cells. Produced via immunoSEQ multiplex PCR; TCRdb's table is partial and in-frame only. The data contain about 2.1 million clones, 93% of them seen just once; the ten biggest clones take up 1.5% to 2%. The receptor was isolated from a man in his late teens or twenties in good health. Some clones in this sample may be carry-over from other donors' samples. Sequences were obtained from naive CD8+ T cells from PBMCs. The chain combines TRBV27 with TRBJ2-1, with D possibly TRBD2 on 6 matching bases. The CDR3, as DNA: TGTGCCAGCAGTTTAGTCGGGACTCACAATGAGCAGTTCTTC. Encoded protein: CASSLVGTHNEQFF.